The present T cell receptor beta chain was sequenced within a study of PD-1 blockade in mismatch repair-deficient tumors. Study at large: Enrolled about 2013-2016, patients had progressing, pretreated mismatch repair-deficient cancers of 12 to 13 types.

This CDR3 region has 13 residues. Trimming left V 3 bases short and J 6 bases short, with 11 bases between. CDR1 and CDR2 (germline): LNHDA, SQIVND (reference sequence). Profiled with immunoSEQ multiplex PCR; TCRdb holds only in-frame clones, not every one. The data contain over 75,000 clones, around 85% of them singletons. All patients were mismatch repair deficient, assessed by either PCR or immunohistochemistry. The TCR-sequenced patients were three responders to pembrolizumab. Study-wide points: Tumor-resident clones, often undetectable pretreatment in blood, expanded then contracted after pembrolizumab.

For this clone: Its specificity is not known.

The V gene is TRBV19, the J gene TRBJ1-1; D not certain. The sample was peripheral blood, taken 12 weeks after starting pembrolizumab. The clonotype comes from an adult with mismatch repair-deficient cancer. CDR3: CASSMGRESEAFF. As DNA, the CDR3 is TGTGCCAGTAGTATGGGTCGGGAGTCTGAAGCTTTCTTT.